These 3 T cell receptor beta chains were sequenced from one sample in a study of vaccination effects on CD4 cells after COVID-19. These receptors' targets are unknown. Before sequencing, viral peptide pools were used by the ViraFEST assay to expand antigen-specific CD4+ T cells. Culture lasted over 9 days before CD4+ T cell isolation. Participants got two doses of BNT162b2 or mRNA-1273 vaccine. Produced via immunoSEQ multiplex PCR; TCRdb's table is partial and in-frame only. The table shows some 30,000 clones, with 80% to 85% occurring only once. Sequencing was performed on CD4+ T cells from PBMCs cultured with SARS-CoV-2 spike peptides, taken after COVID-19 vaccination. These receptor sequences come from a human donor who received a COVID-19 vaccine. Some clones in this sample may be carry-over from other donors' samples.

This chain uses TRBV7-2 with TRBJ2-3; D is uncertain. V lost 8 bases and J 1 base, leaving 10 bases between the germline ends. The germline V gene encodes CDR1 SGHTA and CDR2 FQGNSA. This CDR3 is built from 13 residues. The CDR3 nucleotides are TGTGCCAGCGGCGTATCACGCACAGATACGCAGTATTTT. This sequence encodes CASGVSRTDTQYF.

The gene calls are TRBV30 and TRBJ1-4; possible D gene TRBD1, 6 bases. CDR1 is GTSNPN, CDR2 SVGIG, per germline (reference sequence). V was clipped by 2 bases and J by 6 bases, with 22 bases between them. CDR3 length: 17 residues. CDR3 sequence: CAWSHNSGRGRDEKLFF. Written as DNA, the CDR3 is TGTGCCTGGAGTCACAATTCTGGACGGGGGCGCGATGAAAAACTGTTTTTT.

This clone was detected a few times. The chain is built from TRBV9 and TRBJ2-5; maybe TRBD1 (7 bases). Germline V CDR1 and CDR2: SGDLS, YYNGEE. The ends were cut back, 0 bases at V and 0 bases at J, with 9 bases in the middle. The CDR3 runs to 15 residues. The CDR3 loop is CASSVAGGYQETQYF. The CDR3 DNA reads TGTGCCAGCAGCGTAGCAGGGGGGTACCAAGAGACCCAGTACTTC.